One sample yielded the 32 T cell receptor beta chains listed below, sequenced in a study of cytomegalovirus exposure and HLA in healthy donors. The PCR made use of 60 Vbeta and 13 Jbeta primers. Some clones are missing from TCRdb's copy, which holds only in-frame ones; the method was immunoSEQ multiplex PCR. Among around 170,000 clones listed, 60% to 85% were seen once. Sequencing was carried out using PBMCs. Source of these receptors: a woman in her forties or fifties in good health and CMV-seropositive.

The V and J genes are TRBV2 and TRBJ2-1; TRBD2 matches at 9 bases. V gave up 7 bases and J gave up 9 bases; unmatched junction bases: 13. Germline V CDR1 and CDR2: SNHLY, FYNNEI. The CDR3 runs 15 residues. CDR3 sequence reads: CASIRRIAGDAEQFF. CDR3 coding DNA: TGTGCCAGCATTCGACGGATAGCGGGAGACGCTGAGCAGTTCTTC.

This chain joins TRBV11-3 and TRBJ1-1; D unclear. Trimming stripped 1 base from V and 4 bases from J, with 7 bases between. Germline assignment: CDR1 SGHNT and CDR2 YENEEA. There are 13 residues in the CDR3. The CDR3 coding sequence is TGTGCCAGCAGCTTAGGCGAGGGCACTGAAGCTTTCTTT. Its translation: CASSLGEGTEAFF.

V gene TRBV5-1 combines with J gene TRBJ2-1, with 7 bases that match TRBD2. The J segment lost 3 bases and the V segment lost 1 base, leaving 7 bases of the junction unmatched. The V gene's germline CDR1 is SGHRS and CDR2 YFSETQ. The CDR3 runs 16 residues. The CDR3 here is CASSLRGGSSYNEQFF. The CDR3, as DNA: TGCGCCAGCAGCTTGAGAGGCGGGAGTAGCTACAATGAGCAGTTCTTC.

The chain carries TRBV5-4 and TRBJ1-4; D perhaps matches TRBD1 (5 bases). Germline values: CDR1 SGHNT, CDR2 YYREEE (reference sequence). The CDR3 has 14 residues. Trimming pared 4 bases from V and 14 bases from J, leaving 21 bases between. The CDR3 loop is CASSLGNEPGGLFF. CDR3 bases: TGTGCCAGCAGCCTCGGGAACGAACCCGGGGGGCTGTTTTTT.

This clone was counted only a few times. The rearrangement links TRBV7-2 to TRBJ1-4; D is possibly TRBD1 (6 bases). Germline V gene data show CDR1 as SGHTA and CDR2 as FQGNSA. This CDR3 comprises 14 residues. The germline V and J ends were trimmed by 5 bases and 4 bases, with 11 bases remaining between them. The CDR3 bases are TGTGCCAGCAGCCGTCAGGGGTTTAATGAAAAACTGTTTTTT. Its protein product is CASSRQGFNEKLFF.

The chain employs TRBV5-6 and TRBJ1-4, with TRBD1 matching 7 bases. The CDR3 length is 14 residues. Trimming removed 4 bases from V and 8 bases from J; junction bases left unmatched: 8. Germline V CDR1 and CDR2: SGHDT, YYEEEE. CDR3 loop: CASSPTGVTEKLFF. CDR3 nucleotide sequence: TGTGCCAGCAGCCCCACAGGGGTTACGGAAAAACTGTTTTTT.

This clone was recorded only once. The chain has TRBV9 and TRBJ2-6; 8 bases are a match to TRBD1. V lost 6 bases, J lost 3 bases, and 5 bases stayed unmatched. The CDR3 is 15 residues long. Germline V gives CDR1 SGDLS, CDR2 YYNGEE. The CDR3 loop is CASTRQGNGANVLTF. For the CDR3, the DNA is TGTGCCAGCACCCGACAGGGGAATGGGGCCAACGTCCTGACTTTC.

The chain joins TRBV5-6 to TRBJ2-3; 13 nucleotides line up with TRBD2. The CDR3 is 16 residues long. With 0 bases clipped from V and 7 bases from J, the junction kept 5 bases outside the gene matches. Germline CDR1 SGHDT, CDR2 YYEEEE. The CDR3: CASSLGTSGRAYTQYF. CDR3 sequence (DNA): TGTGCCAGCAGCTTGGGAACTAGCGGGAGGGCTTATACGCAGTATTTT.

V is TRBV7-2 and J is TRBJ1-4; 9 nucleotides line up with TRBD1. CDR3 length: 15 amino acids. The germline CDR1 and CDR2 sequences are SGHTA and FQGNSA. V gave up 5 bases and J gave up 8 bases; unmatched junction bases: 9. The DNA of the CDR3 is TGTGCCAGCAGCCCCCAGGGACAGGGCGTAGAAAAACTGTTTTTT. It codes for CASSPQGQGVEKLFF.

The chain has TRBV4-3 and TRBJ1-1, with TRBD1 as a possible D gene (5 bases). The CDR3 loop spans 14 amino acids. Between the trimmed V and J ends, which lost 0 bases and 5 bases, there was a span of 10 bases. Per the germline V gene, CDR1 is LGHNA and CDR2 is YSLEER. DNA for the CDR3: TGCGCCAGCAGCCAAGATTCGGGGGGAACTGAAGCTTTCTTT. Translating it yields CASSQDSGGTEAFF.

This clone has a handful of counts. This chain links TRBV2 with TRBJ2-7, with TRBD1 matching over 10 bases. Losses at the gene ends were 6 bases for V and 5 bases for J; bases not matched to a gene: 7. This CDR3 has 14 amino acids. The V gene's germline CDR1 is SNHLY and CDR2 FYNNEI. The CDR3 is CASSGQGGSHEQYF. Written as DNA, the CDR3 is TGTGCCAGCAGCGGACAGGGGGGGTCCCACGAGCAGTACTTC.

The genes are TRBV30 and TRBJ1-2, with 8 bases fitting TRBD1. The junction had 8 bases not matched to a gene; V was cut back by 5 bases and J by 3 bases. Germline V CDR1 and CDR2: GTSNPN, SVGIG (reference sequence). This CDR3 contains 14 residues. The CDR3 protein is CAWYPDRADYGYTF. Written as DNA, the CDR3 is TGTGCCTGGTATCCGGACAGGGCCGACTATGGCTACACCTTC.

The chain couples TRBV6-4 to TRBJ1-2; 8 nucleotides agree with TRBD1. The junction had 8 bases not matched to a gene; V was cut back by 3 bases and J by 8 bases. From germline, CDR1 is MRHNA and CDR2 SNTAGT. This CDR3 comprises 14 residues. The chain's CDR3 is CASSEFRGQGGYTF. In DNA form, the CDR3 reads TGTGCCAGCAGTGAATTCAGGGGGCAGGGAGGCTACACCTTC.

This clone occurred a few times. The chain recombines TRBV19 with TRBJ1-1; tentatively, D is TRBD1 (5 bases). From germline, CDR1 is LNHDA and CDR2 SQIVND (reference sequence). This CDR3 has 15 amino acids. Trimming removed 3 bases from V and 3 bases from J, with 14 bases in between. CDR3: CASSIQGRVDTEAFF. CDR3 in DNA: TGTGCCAGTAGTATTCAAGGCAGGGTGGACACTGAAGCTTTCTTT.

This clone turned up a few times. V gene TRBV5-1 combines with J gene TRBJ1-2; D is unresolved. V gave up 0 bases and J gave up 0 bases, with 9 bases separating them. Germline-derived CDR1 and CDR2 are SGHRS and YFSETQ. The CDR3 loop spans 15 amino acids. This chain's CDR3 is CASSLEEGPNYGYTF. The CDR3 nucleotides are TGCGCCAGCAGCTTGGAAGAGGGCCCTAACTATGGCTACACCTTC.

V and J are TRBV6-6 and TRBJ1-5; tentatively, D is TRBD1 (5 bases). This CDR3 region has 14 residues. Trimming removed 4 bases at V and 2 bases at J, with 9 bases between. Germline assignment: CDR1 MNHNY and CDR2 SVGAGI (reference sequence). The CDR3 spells CASSSGNGNQPQHF. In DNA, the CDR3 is TGTGCCAGCAGTTCAGGGAATGGCAATCAGCCCCAGCATTTT.

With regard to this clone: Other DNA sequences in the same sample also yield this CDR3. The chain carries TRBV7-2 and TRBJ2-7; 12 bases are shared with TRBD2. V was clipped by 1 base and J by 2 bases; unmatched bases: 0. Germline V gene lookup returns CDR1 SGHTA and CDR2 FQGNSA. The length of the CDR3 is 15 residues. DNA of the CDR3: TGTGCCAGCAGCTTAGGGACTAGCGGGACCTACGAGCAGTACTTC. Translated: CASSLGTSGTYEQYF.

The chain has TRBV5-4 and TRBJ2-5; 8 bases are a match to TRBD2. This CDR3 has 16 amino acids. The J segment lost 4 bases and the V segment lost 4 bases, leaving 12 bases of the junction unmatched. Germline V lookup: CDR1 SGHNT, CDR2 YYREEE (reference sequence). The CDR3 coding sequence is TGTGCCAGCAGCCTGGGTCGGGGGGGAGCAATAGAGACCCAGTACTTC. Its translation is CASSLGRGGAIETQYF.

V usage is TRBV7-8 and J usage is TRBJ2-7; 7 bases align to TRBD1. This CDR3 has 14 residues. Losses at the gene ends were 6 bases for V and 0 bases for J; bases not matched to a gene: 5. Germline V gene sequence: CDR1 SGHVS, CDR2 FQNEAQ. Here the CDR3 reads CASSTGTVSYEQYF. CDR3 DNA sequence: TGTGCCAGCAGTACCGGGACAGTCTCCTACGAGCAGTACTTC.

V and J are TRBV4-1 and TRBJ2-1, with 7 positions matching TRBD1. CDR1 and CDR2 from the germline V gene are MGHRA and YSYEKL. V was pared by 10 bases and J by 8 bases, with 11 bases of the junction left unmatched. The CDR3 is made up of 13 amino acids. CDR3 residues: CATRGLAEDEQFF. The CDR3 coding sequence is TGCGCCACAAGGGGGCTAGCTGAGGATGAGCAGTTCTTC.

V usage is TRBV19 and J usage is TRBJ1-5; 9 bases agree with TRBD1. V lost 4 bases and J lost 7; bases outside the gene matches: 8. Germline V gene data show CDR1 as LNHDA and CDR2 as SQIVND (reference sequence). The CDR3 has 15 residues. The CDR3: CASSTTGGIGQPQHF. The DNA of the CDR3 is TGTGCCAGTAGTACAACAGGGGGCATAGGGCAGCCCCAGCATTTT.

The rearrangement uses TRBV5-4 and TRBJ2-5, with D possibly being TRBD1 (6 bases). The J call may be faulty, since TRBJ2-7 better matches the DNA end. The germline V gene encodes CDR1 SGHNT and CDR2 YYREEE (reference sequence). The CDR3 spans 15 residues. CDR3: CASSLAGTSAHEQYF. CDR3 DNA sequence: TGTGCCAGCAGCTTGGCCGGGACAAGCGCCCACGAGCAGTACTTC.

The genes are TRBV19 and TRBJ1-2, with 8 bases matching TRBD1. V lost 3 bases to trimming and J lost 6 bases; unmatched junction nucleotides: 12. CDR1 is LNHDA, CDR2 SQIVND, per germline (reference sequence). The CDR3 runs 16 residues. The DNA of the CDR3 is TGTGCCAGTAGTATCCAGGGGGCTGGGGGTGAGGATGGCTACACCTTC. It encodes CASSIQGAGGEDGYTF.

The CDR3 DNA reads TGTGCCAGCAGTTACCTGACAGGGGATAATTCACCCCTCCACTTT. Translated, it gives CASSYLTGDNSPLHF. The chain recombines TRBV25-1 with TRBJ1-6; 8 nucleotides match TRBD1. CDR1 and CDR2 (germline): MGHDK, SYGVNS. V shed 5 bases, J shed 5 bases, and the junction held 5 bases outside the gene matches. This CDR3 is 15 amino acids long.

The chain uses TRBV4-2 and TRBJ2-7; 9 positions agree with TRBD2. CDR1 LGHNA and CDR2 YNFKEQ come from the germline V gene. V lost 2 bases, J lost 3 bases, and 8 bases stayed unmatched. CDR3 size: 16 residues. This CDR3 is CASSQIRASGIYEQYF. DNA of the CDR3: TGTGCCAGCAGCCAAATACGAGCTAGCGGGATCTACGAGCAGTACTTC.

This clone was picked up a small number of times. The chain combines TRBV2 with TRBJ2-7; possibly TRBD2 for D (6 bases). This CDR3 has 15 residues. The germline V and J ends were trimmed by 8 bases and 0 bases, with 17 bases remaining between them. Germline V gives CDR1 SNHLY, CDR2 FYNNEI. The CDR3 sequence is CASVGGLRTSYEQYF. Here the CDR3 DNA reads TGTGCCAGCGTGGGGGGATTGCGCACCTCCTACGAGCAGTACTTC.

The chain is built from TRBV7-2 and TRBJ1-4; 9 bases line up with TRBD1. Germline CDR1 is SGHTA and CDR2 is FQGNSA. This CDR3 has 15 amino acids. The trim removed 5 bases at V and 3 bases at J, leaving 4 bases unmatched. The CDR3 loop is CASSPRTGANEKLFF. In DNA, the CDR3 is TGTGCCAGCAGCCCGAGGACAGGGGCTAATGAAAAACTGTTTTTT.

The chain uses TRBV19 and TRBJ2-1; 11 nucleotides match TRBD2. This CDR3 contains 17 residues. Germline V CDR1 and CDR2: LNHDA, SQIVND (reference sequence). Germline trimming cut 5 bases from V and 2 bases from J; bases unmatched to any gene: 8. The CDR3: CASSSSRTSGPYNEQFF. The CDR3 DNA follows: TGTGCCAGTAGTTCCTCCCGGACTAGCGGGCCCTACAATGAGCAGTTCTTC.

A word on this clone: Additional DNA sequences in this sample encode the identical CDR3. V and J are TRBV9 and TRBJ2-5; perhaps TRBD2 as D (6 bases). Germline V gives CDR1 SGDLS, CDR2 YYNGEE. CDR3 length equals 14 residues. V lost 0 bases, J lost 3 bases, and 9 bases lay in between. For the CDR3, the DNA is TGTGCCAGCAGCGTAGGTACTAGCAAAGAGACCCAGTACTTC. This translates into CASSVGTSKETQYF.

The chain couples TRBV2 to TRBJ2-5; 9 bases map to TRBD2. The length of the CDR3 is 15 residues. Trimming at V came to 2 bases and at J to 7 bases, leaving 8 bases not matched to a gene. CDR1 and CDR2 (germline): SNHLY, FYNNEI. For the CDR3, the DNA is TGTGCCAGCAGTGAAAGGCTAGCGGGGAAAGGGACCCAGTACTTC. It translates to CASSERLAGKGTQYF.

CDR3 coding DNA: TGCGCCAGCAGCTTGGGAGGCGGACAATATAGCAATCAGCCCCAGCATTTT. Translated: CASSLGGGQYSNQPQHF. J is TRBJ1-5 and V is TRBV5-1, with D tentatively TRBD1 (5 bases). The CDR3 loop spans 17 amino acids. V lost 0 bases to trimming and J lost 0 bases, with 13 bases between them. CDR1 is SGHRS, CDR2 YFSETQ, per germline. Supplemented by reference TRBV5-1 and TRBJ1-5, the full variable domain reads KAGVTQTPRYLIKTRGQQVTLSCSPISGHRSVSWYQQTPGQGLQFLFEYFSETQRNKGNFPGRFSGRQFSNSRSEMNVSTLELGDSALYLCASSLGGGQYSNQPQHFGDGTRLSIL.

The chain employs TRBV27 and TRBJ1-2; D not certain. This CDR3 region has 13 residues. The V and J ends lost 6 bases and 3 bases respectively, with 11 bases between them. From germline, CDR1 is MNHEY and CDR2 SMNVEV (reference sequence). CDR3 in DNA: TGTGCCAGCAGCCCTGGGCGTGACTATGGCTACACCTTC. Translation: CASSPGRDYGYTF.